The clone carrying this TCR beta chain occurred a few times. Its antigen is still unknown. V lost 0 bases and J 7 bases, leaving 9 bases between the germline ends. From germline, CDR1 is SEHNR and CDR2 FQNEAQ (reference sequence). CDR3 size: 13 residues. The data originate from a study of Tregs in tolerant kidney transplant recipients. Regarding the study as a whole: The most relevant donor-specific Treg TCRbeta repertoire apparently came from expansion with activated donor B cells. Biological reproducibility was not directly addressed, but technical replication error appeared minimal.

The nonmyeloablative bone marrow transplants came from related graft donors, with transient mixed chimerism. Measured with immunoSEQ multiplex PCR; TCRdb has only the in-frame clones, and not every one. The table lists around 86,000 clones, 91% of them singletons, with 1.6% in the top ten. The sequencing used CD4+ T cells from blood (PBMCs), collected 24 months after the transplant. This rearrangement joins TRBV7-9 to TRBJ1-2; D not certain. The receptor comes from a human patient who received a combined kidney and bone marrow transplant. Some of the T cells might come from the graft donor. The CDR3 sequence: CASSLAAEGGYTF. The CDR3 DNA is TGTGCCAGCAGCTTAGCCGCGGAGGGTGGCTACACCTTC.